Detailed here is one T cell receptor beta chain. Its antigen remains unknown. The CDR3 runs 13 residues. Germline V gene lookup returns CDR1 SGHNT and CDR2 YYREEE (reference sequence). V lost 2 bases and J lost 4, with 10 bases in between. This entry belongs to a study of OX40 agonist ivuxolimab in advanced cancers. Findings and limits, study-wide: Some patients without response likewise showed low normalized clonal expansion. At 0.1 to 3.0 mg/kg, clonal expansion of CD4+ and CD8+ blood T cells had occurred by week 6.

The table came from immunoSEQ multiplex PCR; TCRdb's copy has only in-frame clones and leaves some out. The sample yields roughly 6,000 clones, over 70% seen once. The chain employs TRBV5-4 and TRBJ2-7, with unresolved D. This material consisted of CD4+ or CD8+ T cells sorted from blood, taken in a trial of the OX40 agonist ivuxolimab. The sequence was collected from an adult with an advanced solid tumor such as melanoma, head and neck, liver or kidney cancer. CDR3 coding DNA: TGTGCCAGCAGCTTTAACGTAGCATACGAGCAGTACTTC. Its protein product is CASSFNVAYEQYF.